A single sample is the source of the 22 T cell receptor beta chains below, sequenced in a study of blood T cell repertoires in COVID-19. Method: immunoSEQ multiplex PCR; TCRdb's copy keeps in-frame clones and lacks some. Of hundreds of thousands of clones in the sample, about 87% are singletons; the top ten hold about 7.8%. The specimen was peripheral blood. The receptors originated from a woman in her forties or fifties who had recovered from COVID-19.

The V and J genes are TRBV6-2 or TRBV6-3 and TRBJ2-1, with 12 bases aligning to TRBD2. The CDR3 extends over 19 amino acids. J was trimmed by 4 bases and V by 4 bases; bases with no gene match: 14. From germline, CDR1 is MNHEY and CDR2 SVGEGT. The CDR3 DNA sequence: TGTGCCAGCAGTTTCGGGACTAGCGGGCGGTCTATTCGTTACAATGAGCAGTTCTTC. This sequence encodes CASSFGTSGRSIRYNEQFF.

This clone was counted between two and nine times. The rearrangement links TRBV7-6 to TRBJ2-7, with 7 positions matching TRBD2. This CDR3 comprises 17 residues. Germline V gene lookup returns CDR1 SGHVS and CDR2 FNYEAQ. The ends lost 1 base at V and 2 bases at J; junction bases unmatched: 11. Here the CDR3 reads CASSLGAGAVTAYEQYF. The CDR3 nucleotides read TGTGCCAGCAGCTTAGGGGCGGGAGCTGTCACCGCCTACGAGCAGTACTTC.

The gene calls are TRBV29-1 and TRBJ1-4; TRBD1 matches 7 bases. Germline assignment: CDR1 SQVTM and CDR2 ANQGSEA. V shed 5 bases and J 4 bases; nucleotides not matched to a gene: 4. This CDR3 is 13 amino acids long. The chain's CDR3 is CSVYRGGNEKLFF. Written as DNA, the CDR3 is TGCAGCGTTTACAGGGGCGGTAATGAAAAACTGTTTTTT.

This clone appeared a few times. The V call is TRBV19, the J call TRBJ1-5; D is uncertain. V was shortened by 1 base and J by 4 bases, with 5 bases between the two germline ends. The CDR3 has 13 residues. Germline V gives CDR1 LNHDA, CDR2 SQIVND (reference sequence). In DNA, the CDR3 is TGTGCCAGTAGTATAGGTCATAATCAGCCCCAGCATTTT. This gives the protein CASSIGHNQPQHF. Supplemented by reference TRBV19 and TRBJ1-5, the full variable domain reads DGGITQSPKYLFRKEGQNVTLSCEQNLNHDAMYWYRQDPGQGLRLIYYSQIVNDFQKGDIAEGYSVSREKKESFPLTVTSAQKNPTAFYLCASSIGHNQPQHFGDGTRLSIL.

The chain couples TRBV19 to TRBJ1-1, with 10 nucleotides matching TRBD1. This CDR3 is built from 14 residues. Trimming took 6 bases from V and 1 from J; bases not matched to a gene: 2. Germline CDR1 LNHDA, CDR2 SQIVND (reference sequence). This chain's CDR3 is CASRRDRGNTEAFF. DNA for the CDR3: TGTGCCAGTAGGAGGGACAGGGGGAACACTGAAGCTTTCTTT. The full variable domain, rest sourced from reference TRBV19 and TRBJ1-1, is DGGITQSPKYLFRKEGQNVTLSCEQNLNHDAMYWYRQDPGQGLRLIYYSQIVNDFQKGDIAEGYSVSREKKESFPLTVTSAQKNPTAFYLCASRRDRGNTEAFFGQGTRLTVV.

CDR3: CASSSTTQPHSGNTIYF. CDR3 sequence (DNA): TGTGCCAGCAGCTCAACGACACAACCTCACTCTGGAAACACCATATATTTT. The V and J genes are TRBV7-9 and TRBJ1-3; D call uncertain. The V gene's germline CDR1 is SEHNR and CDR2 FQNEAQ (reference sequence). V was trimmed by 4 bases and J by 0 bases, leaving 16 bases between them. The CDR3 is 17 residues long.

The J gene is TRBJ1-2, the V gene TRBV11-2, with D possibly matching TRBD1 (5 bases). The germline CDR1 and CDR2 sequences are SGHAT and FQNNGV. V dropped 3 bases and J dropped 7 bases, with 12 bases sitting between them. The CDR3 length is 13 residues. CDR3 residues: CASSLGGPVGYTF. CDR3 bases: TGTGCCAGCAGCTTGGGGGGACCCGTTGGCTACACCTTC.

The V call is TRBV3-1 (or the pseudogene TRBV3-2), the J call TRBJ2-7; 13 nucleotides align to TRBD2. Looked up from germline, CDR1 is LGHDT and CDR2 is YNNKEL (reference sequence). The J segment lost 7 bases and the V segment lost 4 bases, leaving 7 bases of the junction unmatched. This CDR3 spans 15 amino acids. The CDR3 coding sequence is TGTGCCAGCAGCCCACTAGCGGGAGGGCCGGGGGAGCAGTACTTC. Translating gives CASSPLAGGPGEQYF.

The chain carries TRBV6-6 and TRBJ1-2; D is unresolved. The CDR3 length is 13 residues. The germline CDR1 and CDR2 sequences are MNHNY and SVGAGI (reference sequence). Trimming stripped 2 bases from V and 6 bases from J, with 10 bases between. CDR3 DNA sequence: TGTGCCAGCAGTTACAACGGGTTGGATGGCTACACCTTC. Translation gives CASSYNGLDGYTF.

The rearrangement links TRBV19 to TRBJ2-1; TRBD2 matches at 8 bases. CDR3 length: 15 residues. CDR1 and CDR2 from the germline V gene are LNHDA and SQIVND (reference sequence). V lost 5 bases and J lost 5; bases outside the gene matches: 8. The CDR3: CASSFRGGYDNEQFF. The CDR3 bases are TGTGCCAGTAGTTTTCGGGGGGGGTACGACAATGAGCAGTTCTTC.

This clone was picked up a small number of times. The rearrangement joins TRBV28 to TRBJ2-2, with 11 bases identical to TRBD2. The CDR3 consists of 16 residues. J was trimmed by 7 bases and V by 5 bases; bases with no gene match: 9. Germline values: CDR1 MDHEN, CDR2 SYDVKM. The CDR3 DNA is TGTGCCAGCAGTCTTACTAGCGGGGGAACAAGCGGGGAGCTGTTTTTT. Amino acid sequence: CASSLTSGGTSGELFF.

This chain connects TRBV6-2 or TRBV6-3 to TRBJ1-2; D call uncertain. Germline CDR1 and CDR2: MNHEY and SVGEGT. This CDR3 is built from 13 residues. Trimming pared 0 bases from V and 13 bases from J, leaving 15 bases between. The DNA for the CDR3 is TGTGCCAGCAGTTACTCCTCGATCCCTCACGGCACCTTC. It translates to CASSYSSIPHGTF.

V usage is TRBV6-5 and J usage is TRBJ1-1; D may be TRBD1 (5 bases). The CDR3 sequence is 13 residues long. The germline V and J ends were trimmed by 6 bases and 7 bases, with 15 bases remaining between them. The germline CDR1 and CDR2 sequences are MNHEY and SVGAGI. CDR3 nucleotide sequence: TGTGCCAGCAGAGAGTCCGGGACTCTTGAAGCTTTCTTT. This codes for CASRESGTLEAFF.

As to this clone: Other DNA sequences in this sample translate to the same CDR3. The chain carries TRBV9 and TRBJ1-2; TRBD1 matches 10 bases. V lost 4 bases, J lost 8 bases, and 5 bases stayed unmatched. The CDR3 covers 13 residues. Germline V gives CDR1 SGDLS, CDR2 YYNGEE. CDR3 protein: CASSLGTGVGYTF. CDR3 DNA sequence: TGTGCCAGCAGCCTCGGGACAGGGGTCGGCTACACCTTC. Using reference TRBV9 and TRBJ1-2 for the parts outside the CDR3, the full variable domain is DSGVTQTPKHLITATGQRVTLRCSPRSGDLSVYWYQQSLDQGLQFLIQYYNGEERAKGNILERFSAQQFPDLHSELNLSSLELGDSALYFCASSLGTGVGYTFGSGTRLTVV.

This clone was found a few times. The chain uses TRBV10-2 and TRBJ2-7, with D possibly TRBD1 on 6 matching bases. From germline, CDR1 is WSHSY and CDR2 SAAADI. The ends were cut back, 1 base at V and 0 bases at J, with 13 bases in the middle. The CDR3 loop spans 16 amino acids. This CDR3 is CASSEWRGGSSYEQYF. In DNA form, the CDR3 reads TGCGCCAGCAGTGAGTGGAGAGGGGGTAGCTCCTACGAGCAGTACTTC.

The chain recombines TRBV5-4 with TRBJ2-2; 7 positions agree with TRBD1. The CDR3 loop spans 14 amino acids. J lost 6 bases, V lost 2 bases, and 4 bases had no gene match. Germline CDR1 and CDR2: SGHNT and YYREEE (reference sequence). Written as DNA, the CDR3 is TGTGCCAGCAGCTTTAAGACAGGGCCCGGGGAGCTGTTTTTT. As protein: CASSFKTGPGELFF.

V gene TRBV6-2 or TRBV6-3 combines with J gene TRBJ1-5; a weak D match, TRBD1 (6 bases). CDR3 length equals 13 residues. V lost 6 bases and J lost 6, with 12 bases in between. Germline V gene sequence: CDR1 MNHEY, CDR2 SVGEGT. CDR3 bases: TGTGCCAGCAGCAACAGGGTGGTTCAGCCCCAGCATTTT. Encoded protein: CASSNRVVQPQHF.

The V and J genes are TRBV19 and TRBJ1-5; 8 nucleotides match TRBD1. In germline, CDR1 is LNHDA, CDR2 SQIVND (reference sequence). Trimming at V came to 4 bases and at J to 2 bases, leaving 4 bases not matched to a gene. The CDR3 contains 15 residues. CDR3 sequence: CASSNTGGGNQPQHF. In DNA form, the CDR3 reads TGTGCCAGTAGTAACACAGGGGGAGGCAATCAGCCCCAGCATTTT.

On this clone: Other DNA variants within this sample encode the same CDR3. The chain employs TRBV10-3 and TRBJ1-1, with 8 nucleotides matching TRBD1. CDR1 and CDR2 from the germline V gene are ENHRY and SYGVKD. This CDR3 spans 13 amino acids. Trimming cost V 5 bases and J 4 bases; bases outside gene matches: 3. CDR3 DNA sequence: TGTGCCATCAGTCTCACAGGGGGCACTGAAGCTTTCTTT. Amino acids: CAISLTGGTEAFF.

This clone was counted once. The chain carries TRBV5-1 and TRBJ1-6; no clear D. The CDR3 contains 14 residues. Per germline, CDR1 SGHRS and CDR2 YFSETQ. The ends were cut back, 0 bases at V and 8 bases at J, with 9 bases in the middle. CDR3 bases: TGCGCCAGCAGCTTGGGTCGATTAGATTCACCCCTCCACTTT. Translated, it gives CASSLGRLDSPLHF.

This chain's CDR3 is CASSIDRGGTDTQYF. CDR3 DNA: TGTGCCAGTAGTATAGATCGGGGGGGGACAGATACGCAGTATTTT. This chain joins TRBV19 and TRBJ2-3, with 8 nucleotides matching TRBD2. Trimming removed 0 bases from V and 3 bases from J; junction bases left unmatched: 2. Germline-derived CDR1 and CDR2 are LNHDA and SQIVND (reference sequence). This CDR3 has 15 amino acids.

The chain couples TRBV19 to TRBJ2-5; 7 bases agree with TRBD2. Trimming cost V 6 bases and J 5 bases; bases outside gene matches: 9. Per the germline V gene, CDR1 is LNHDA and CDR2 is SQIVND (reference sequence). The CDR3 length is 14 residues. CDR3 nucleotide sequence: TGTGCCAGTAGCGAAGCGGGATTTGGGGAGACCCAGTACTTC. Its protein product is CASSEAGFGETQYF.